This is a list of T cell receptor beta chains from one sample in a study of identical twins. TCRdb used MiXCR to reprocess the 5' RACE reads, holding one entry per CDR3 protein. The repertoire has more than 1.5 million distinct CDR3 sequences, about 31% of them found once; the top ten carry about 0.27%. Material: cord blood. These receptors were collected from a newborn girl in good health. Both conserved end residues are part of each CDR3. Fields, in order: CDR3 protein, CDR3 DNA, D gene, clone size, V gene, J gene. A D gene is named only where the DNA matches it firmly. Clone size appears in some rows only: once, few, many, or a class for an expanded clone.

CASSSVAIEGEQYF,TGTGCCAGCAGCTCTGTAGCGATTGAGGGTGAGCAGTACTTC,-,few,TRBV7-9,TRBJ2-5
CASSHQGFPGLAGPVSEQFF,TGTGCCAGCAGCCATCAGGGGTTCCCGGGACTAGCGGGCCCGGTTTCGGAGCAGTTCTTC,TRBD2,few,TRBV4-2,TRBJ2-1
CASSRPNNEQFF,TGTGCCAGCAGTCGACCCAACAATGAGCAGTTCTTC,-,-,TRBV28,TRBJ2-1
CSAPGQIYEQYF,TGCAGTGCTCCGGGACAGATCTACGAGCAGTACTTC,TRBD1,-,TRBV20-1,TRBJ2-7
CAISEGLAANTGELFF,TGTGCCATCAGTGAGGGACTAGCGGCGAACACCGGGGAGCTGTTCTTC,TRBD2,-,TRBV10-3,TRBJ2-1
CASLRGTGGIGGEKLFF,TGTGCCAGTCTACGTGGGACAGGGGGCATTGGAGGTGAAAAACTGTTTTTT,TRBD1,-,TRBV12-3/TRBV12-4,TRBJ1-4
CASSFKRQGVDGYTF,TGTGCCAGCAGCTTTAAGAGACAGGGGGTCGATGGCTACACCTTC,TRBD1,-,TRBV7-9,TRBJ1-2
CSVGGANPHNEQFF,TGCAGCGTTGGGGGGGCGAATCCCCACAATGAGCAGTTCTTC,-,many,TRBV29-1,TRBJ2-1
CSVMRRLGNGELFF,TGCAGCGTTATGAGGCGCCTCGGGAACGGGGAGCTGTTTTTT,-,few,TRBV29-1,TRBJ2-2
CASSPQGVLSYGYTF,TGTGCCAGCAGCCCACAGGGGGTCCTAAGCTATGGCTACACCTTC,TRBD1,few,TRBV5-6,TRBJ1-2
CASSLAAVKETQYF,TGCGCCAGCAGCTTGGCAGCAGTAAAAGAGACCCAGTACTTC,-,-,TRBV5-1,TRBJ2-5
CASSQDGARSSYEQYF,TGTGCCAGCAGCCAAGACGGGGCAAGGAGCTCCTACGAGCAGTACTTC,-,-,TRBV4-2,TRBJ2-7
CASSARTSGEGYNEQFF,TGTGCCAGCAGCGCGAGGACTAGCGGGGAGGGCTACAATGAGCAGTTCTTC,TRBD2,few,TRBV5-4,TRBJ2-1
CASSLYIQGGFYEQYF,TGTGCCAGCAGCTTATACATCCAGGGTGGCTTCTACGAGCAGTACTTC,-,few,TRBV7-2,TRBJ2-7
CASIAGRGYGYTF,TGTGCCAGTATCGCGGGGAGGGGCTATGGCTACACCTTC,-,-,TRBV19,TRBJ1-2
CASKGWDSGANVLTF,TGTGCCAGCAAAGGGTGGGACTCTGGGGCCAACGTCCTGACTTTC,-,-,TRBV11-2,TRBJ2-6
CASSLIAGGSEVTQYF,TGTGCCAGCAGCCTGATAGCGGGAGGTTCCGAGGTTACGCAGTATTTT,TRBD2,-,TRBV7-2,TRBJ2-3
CASSLGRGRLTEAFF,TGTGCCAGCAGCTTAGGGAGGGGGCGATTGACTGAAGCTTTCTTT,TRBD1,-,TRBV5-8,TRBJ1-1
CAWSVPRRSSGNTIYF,TGTGCCTGGAGTGTACCGCGCAGGAGCTCTGGAAACACCATATATTTT,-,-,TRBV30,TRBJ1-3
CASSAQLGNEQFF,TGTGCCAGCAGCGCGCAGCTCGGGAATGAGCAGTTCTTC,-,few,TRBV11-2,TRBJ2-1
CASSPHRGRELRTEAFF,TGCGCCAGCAGCCCCCACAGGGGGCGAGAATTACGCACTGAAGCTTTCTTT,TRBD1,-,TRBV5-1,TRBJ1-1
CASNQAGTAGGEQFF,TGTGCCAGCAACCAGGCTGGGACTGCCGGCGGGGAGCAGTTCTTC,-,few,TRBV4-2,TRBJ2-1
CASSQELTGGQETQFF,TGTGCCAGCAGCCAAGAGCTTACAGGGGGCCAAGAGACCCAGTTCTTC,TRBD1,-,TRBV3-1,TRBJ2-1
CASSPRWDYAAQETQYF,TGTGCCAGCAGCCCACGGTGGGACTACGCAGCCCAAGAGACCCAGTACTTC,TRBD2,few,TRBV11-1,TRBJ2-5
CASSYTSSTDTQYF,TGTGCCAGCAGTTACACCTCTAGCACAGATACGCAGTATTTT,-,-,TRBV6-2/TRBV6-3,TRBJ2-3
CASSLGGASFGGEQYF,TGTGCCAGCAGTTTAGGGGGGGCGTCCTTCGGAGGGGAGCAGTACTTC,-,-,TRBV12-3/TRBV12-4,TRBJ2-7
CASSRSLAGVEQYF,TGCGCCAGCAGCCGTTCTCTAGCGGGAGTCGAGCAGTACTTC,TRBD2,once,TRBV5-1,TRBJ2-7
CASSLDGKGYEQYF,TGCGCCAGCAGCTTGGACGGGAAGGGCTACGAGCAGTACTTC,-,-,TRBV5-1,TRBJ2-7
CASSHLGSWGQETQYF,TGTGCCAGCAGCCACTTAGGATCATGGGGCCAAGAGACCCAGTACTTC,-,-,TRBV28,TRBJ2-5
CASQRPAGQRNQPQHF,TGTGCCAGCCAACGACCTGCGGGACAGAGGAATCAGCCCCAGCATTTT,TRBD1,-,TRBV6-6,TRBJ1-5
CATSDRPSGGIHEQFF,TGTGCCACCAGTGATCGCCCTAGCGGGGGTATCCATGAGCAGTTCTTC,TRBD2,few,TRBV24-1,TRBJ2-1
CASSLERGFGNTIYF,TGCGCCAGCAGCTTGGAGCGGGGATTTGGAAACACCATATATTTT,-,-,TRBV5-1,TRBJ1-3
CASRGTSEQYF,TGTGCCAGCAGGGGGACTAGCGAGCAGTACTTC,TRBD2,few,TRBV12-3/TRBV12-4,TRBJ2-7
CSARDLIAGGYNEQFF,TGCAGTGCTAGAGACCTTATAGCGGGGGGCTACAATGAGCAGTTCTTC,TRBD2,-,TRBV20-1,TRBJ2-1
CASSLGSGSYNEQYF,TGTGCCAGCAGCTTAGGTAGCGGGAGCTACAATGAGCAGTACTTC,TRBD2,-,TRBV13,TRBJ2-7
CASSQIQGNTEAFF,TGTGCCAGCAGCCAAATCCAGGGGAACACTGAAGCTTTCTTT,-,-,TRBV3-1,TRBJ1-1
CASSPTSGNTGELFF,TGCGCCAGCAGTCCGACTAGCGGGAACACCGGGGAGCTGTTTTTT,TRBD2,many,TRBV5-1,TRBJ2-2
CATSRDQRARDTQYF,TGTGCCACCAGCAGAGATCAGAGGGCCCGGGATACGCAGTATTTT,-,-,TRBV15,TRBJ2-3
CSALVGPNEKLFF,TGCAGTGCCCTCGTGGGCCCTAATGAAAAACTGTTTTTT,-,few,TRBV20-1,TRBJ1-4
CASSYSYGYTF,TGTGCCAGCAGTTACTCCTATGGCTACACCTTC,-,many,TRBV6-6,TRBJ1-2
CASNTIANTGELFF,TGTGCCAGCAATACGATCGCGAACACCGGGGAGCTGTTTTTT,-,-,TRBV6-5,TRBJ2-2
CSANHPGRPSQDTQYF,TGCAGTGCTAACCACCCGGGACGGCCGTCACAAGATACGCAGTATTTT,-,-,TRBV20-1,TRBJ2-3
CASSAVGGSTDTQYF,TGTGCCAGCAGTGCAGTTGGAGGTAGCACAGATACGCAGTATTTT,-,many,TRBV2,TRBJ2-3
CASSQDRDRGSPYEQYF,TGTGCCAGCAGCCAAGATCGGGACAGGGGTTCCCCCTACGAGCAGTACTTC,TRBD1,few,TRBV4-2,TRBJ2-7
CATLGTPNYGYTF,TGTGCCACCCTCGGGACACCAAACTATGGCTACACCTTC,-,-,TRBV24-1,TRBJ1-2
CASSQGGAQYF,TGTGCCAGCAGCCAAGGAGGGGCCCAGTACTTC,-,many,TRBV14,TRBJ2-5
CASSPGLAGSMGQFF,TGTGCCAGCAGTCCCGGACTAGCTGGATCAATGGGGCAGTTCTTC,TRBD2,few,TRBV12-3/TRBV12-4,TRBJ2-1
CASSLTPGGVGQTQYF,TGTGCCAGCAGCCTAACCCCGGGGGGCGTTGGGCAGACCCAGTACTTC,-,-,TRBV13,TRBJ2-5
CSARFTETGNYNEQFF,TGCAGTGCTAGATTCACCGAGACAGGGAACTACAATGAGCAGTTCTTC,TRBD1,few,TRBV20-1,TRBJ2-1
CASSHRTGAYGYTF,TGTGCCAGCAGTCACCGGACAGGCGCCTATGGCTACACCTTC,TRBD1,once,TRBV2,TRBJ1-2
CSAAGLGGYTF,TGCAGCGCGGCCGGCCTGGGGGGCTACACCTTC,-,-,TRBV29-1,TRBJ1-2
CASSFTPYRYHSMNTEAFF,TGTGCCAGCAGTTTCACTCCCTACAGATACCATTCCATGAACACTGAAGCTTTCTTT,-,few,TRBV28,TRBJ1-1
CAISEQTSGPYEQYF,TGTGCCATCAGTGAGCAAACTAGCGGGCCCTACGAGCAGTACTTC,TRBD2,few,TRBV10-3,TRBJ2-7
CASRSRLAQETQYF,TGTGCCAGCAGATCCAGACTCGCCCAAGAGACCCAGTACTTC,-,few,TRBV2,TRBJ2-5
CASSMGTSEEQYF,TGTGCCAGTAGTATGGGGACTAGCGAAGAGCAGTACTTC,TRBD2,few,TRBV19,TRBJ2-7
CASSMPFSGANVLTF,TGCGCCAGCAGTATGCCATTCTCTGGGGCCAACGTCCTGACTTTC,-,-,TRBV4-1,TRBJ2-6
CAWSEVPNEQYF,TGTGCCTGGAGTGAAGTCCCGAATGAGCAGTACTTC,-,-,TRBV30,TRBJ2-5
CAIRETGAQGYGYTF,TGTGCCATCAGGGAGACAGGGGCGCAAGGCTATGGCTACACCTTC,TRBD1,-,TRBV10-3,TRBJ1-2
CASSLRTSGFSYNEQFF,TGTGCCAGCAGTCTCCGGACTAGCGGGTTCTCCTACAATGAGCAGTTCTTC,TRBD2,once,TRBV27,TRBJ2-1